This TCR beta chain was profiled in a study of control samples from healthy donors and cancer patients. Concerning this clone itself: It may be a read error: a sequence one base away is much more abundant.

Sequencing was performed with immunoSEQ multiplex PCR; in TCRdb, only in-frame clones are kept and a portion is missing. In the table there are more than 150,000 clones, around 90% of which are singletons. This sequence was found in a young woman in good health. Sequencing used blood.

CDR3 protein: CASSLQETQYF. CDR3 DNA sequence: TGTGCCAGCTCACTCCAAGAGACCCAGTACTTC. The rearrangement links TRBV18 to TRBJ2-5, with D unclear. V was clipped by 4 bases and J by 1 base, with 1 base between them. The germline V gene has CDR1 KGHSH and CDR2 LQKENI. The CDR3 spans 11 residues.